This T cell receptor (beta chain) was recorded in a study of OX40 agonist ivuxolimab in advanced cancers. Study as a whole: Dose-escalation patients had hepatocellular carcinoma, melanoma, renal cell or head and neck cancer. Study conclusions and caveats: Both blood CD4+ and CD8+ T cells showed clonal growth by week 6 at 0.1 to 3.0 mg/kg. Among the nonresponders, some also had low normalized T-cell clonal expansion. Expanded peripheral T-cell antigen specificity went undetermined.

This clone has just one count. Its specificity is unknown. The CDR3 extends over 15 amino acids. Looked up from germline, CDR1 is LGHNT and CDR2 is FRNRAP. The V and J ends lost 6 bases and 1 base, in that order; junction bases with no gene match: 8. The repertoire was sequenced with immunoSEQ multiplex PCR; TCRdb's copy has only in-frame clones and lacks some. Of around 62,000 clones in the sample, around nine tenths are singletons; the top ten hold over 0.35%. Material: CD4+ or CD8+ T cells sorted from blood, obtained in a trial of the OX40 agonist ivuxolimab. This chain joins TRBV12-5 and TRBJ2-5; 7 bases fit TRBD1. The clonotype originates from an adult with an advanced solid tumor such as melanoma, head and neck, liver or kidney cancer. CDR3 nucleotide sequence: TGTGCTAGTGGACCCGGACAGGCGCCCCAAGAGACCCAGTACTTC. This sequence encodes CASGPGQAPQETQYF.